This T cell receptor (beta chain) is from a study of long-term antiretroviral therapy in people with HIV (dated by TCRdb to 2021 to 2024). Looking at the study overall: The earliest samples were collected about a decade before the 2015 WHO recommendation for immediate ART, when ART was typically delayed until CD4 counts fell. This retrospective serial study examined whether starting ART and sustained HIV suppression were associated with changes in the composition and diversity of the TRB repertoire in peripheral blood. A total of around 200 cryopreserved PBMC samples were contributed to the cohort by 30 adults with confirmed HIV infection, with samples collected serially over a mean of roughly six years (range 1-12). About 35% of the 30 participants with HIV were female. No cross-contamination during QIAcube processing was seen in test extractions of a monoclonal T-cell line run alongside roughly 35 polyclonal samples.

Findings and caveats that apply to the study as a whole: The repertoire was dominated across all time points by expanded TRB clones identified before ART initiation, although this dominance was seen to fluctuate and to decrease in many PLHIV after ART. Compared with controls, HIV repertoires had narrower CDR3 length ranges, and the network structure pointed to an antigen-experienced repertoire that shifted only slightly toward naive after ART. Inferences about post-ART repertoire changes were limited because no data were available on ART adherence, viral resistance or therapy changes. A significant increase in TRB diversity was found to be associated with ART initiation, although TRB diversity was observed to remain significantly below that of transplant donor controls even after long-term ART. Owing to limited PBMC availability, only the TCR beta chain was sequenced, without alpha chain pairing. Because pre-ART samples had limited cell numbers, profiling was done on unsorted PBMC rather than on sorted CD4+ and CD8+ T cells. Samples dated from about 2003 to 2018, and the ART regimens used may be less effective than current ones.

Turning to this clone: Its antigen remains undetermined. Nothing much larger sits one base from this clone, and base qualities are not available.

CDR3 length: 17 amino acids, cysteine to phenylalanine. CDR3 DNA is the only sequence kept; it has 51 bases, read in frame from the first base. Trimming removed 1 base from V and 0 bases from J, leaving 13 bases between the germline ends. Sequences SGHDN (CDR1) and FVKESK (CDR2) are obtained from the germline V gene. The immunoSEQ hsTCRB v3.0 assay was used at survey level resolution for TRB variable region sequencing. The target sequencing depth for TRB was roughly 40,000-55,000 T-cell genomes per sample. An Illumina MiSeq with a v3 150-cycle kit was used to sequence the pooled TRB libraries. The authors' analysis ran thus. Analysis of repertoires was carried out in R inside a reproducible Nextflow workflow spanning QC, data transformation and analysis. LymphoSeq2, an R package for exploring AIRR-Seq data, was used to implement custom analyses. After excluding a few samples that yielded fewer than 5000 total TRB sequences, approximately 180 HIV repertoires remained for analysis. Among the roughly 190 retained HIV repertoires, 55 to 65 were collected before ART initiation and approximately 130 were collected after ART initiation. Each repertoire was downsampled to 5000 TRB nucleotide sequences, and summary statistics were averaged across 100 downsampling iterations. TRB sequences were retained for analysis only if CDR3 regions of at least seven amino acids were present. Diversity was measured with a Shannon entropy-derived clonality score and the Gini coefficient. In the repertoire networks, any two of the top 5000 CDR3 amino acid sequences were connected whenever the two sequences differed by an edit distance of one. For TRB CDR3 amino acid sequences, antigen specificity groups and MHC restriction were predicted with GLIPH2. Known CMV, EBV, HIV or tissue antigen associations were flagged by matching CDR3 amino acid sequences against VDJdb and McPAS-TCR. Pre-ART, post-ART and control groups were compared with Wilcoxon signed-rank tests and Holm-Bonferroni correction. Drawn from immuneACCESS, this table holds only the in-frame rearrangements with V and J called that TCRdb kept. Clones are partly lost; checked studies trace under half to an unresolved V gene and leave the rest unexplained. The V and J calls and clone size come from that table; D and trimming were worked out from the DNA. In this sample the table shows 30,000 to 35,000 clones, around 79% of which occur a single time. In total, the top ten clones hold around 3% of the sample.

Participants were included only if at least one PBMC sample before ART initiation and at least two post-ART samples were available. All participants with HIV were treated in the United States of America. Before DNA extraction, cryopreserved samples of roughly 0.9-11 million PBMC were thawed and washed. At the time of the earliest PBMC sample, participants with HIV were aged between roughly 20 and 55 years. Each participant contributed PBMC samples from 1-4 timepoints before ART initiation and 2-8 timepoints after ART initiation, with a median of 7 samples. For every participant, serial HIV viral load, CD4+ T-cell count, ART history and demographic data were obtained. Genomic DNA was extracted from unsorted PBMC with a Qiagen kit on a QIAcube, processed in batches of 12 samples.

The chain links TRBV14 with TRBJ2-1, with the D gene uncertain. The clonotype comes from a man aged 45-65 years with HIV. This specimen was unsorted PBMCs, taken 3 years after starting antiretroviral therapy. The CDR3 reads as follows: CASSQGHPYSSYNEQFF. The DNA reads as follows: TGTGCCAGCAGCCAAGGTCATCCTTACAGCTCCTACAATGAGCAGTTCTTC.